Each of the 9 T cell receptor beta chains below was sequenced from the same sample in a study of T cell responses to AZD1222 COVID-19 vaccine. Measured with immunoSEQ multiplex PCR; TCRdb has only the in-frame clones, and not every one. There are fewer than 150,000 clones in the sample; roughly 87% occur only once, and under 6% lies in the top ten. The sequenced sample was peripheral blood, obtained 28 days after the second AZD1222 dose. These receptors were obtained from an adult who received the AZD1222 COVID-19 vaccine.

The rearrangement uses TRBV7-7 and TRBJ2-2; 9 bases align to TRBD2. With 3 bases clipped from V and 5 bases from J, the junction kept 7 bases outside the gene matches. Germline V lookup: CDR1 SSHAT, CDR2 FNYEAQ (reference sequence). There are 16 residues in the CDR3. The CDR3 region has the DNA TGTGCCAGCAGCTTGAGCGGGAGGAGGGAGACCGGGGAGCTGTTTTTT. Protein sequence: CASSLSGRRETGELFF.

This clone was seen a few times. The gene calls are TRBV12-5 and TRBJ1-6, with unresolved D. The CDR3 loop spans 15 amino acids. Germline lookup yields CDR1 LGHNT and CDR2 FRNRAP. V was pared by 2 bases and J by 5 bases, with 10 bases between. DNA of the CDR3: TGTGCTAGTGGTTTGCCGCCCGGGGATAATTCACCCCTCCACTTT. Translated, it gives CASGLPPGDNSPLHF.

The gene calls are TRBV6-5 and TRBJ2-1; D gene ambiguous. Trimming stripped 6 bases from V and 6 bases from J, with 12 bases between. This CDR3 spans 13 amino acids. Germline V gene sequence: CDR1 MNHEY, CDR2 SVGAGI. The CDR3 sequence is CASRVQRLNEQFF. DNA for the CDR3: TGTGCCAGCAGAGTACAGAGACTCAATGAGCAGTTCTTC.

The rearrangement links TRBV7-2 to TRBJ1-1; tentative D call: TRBD1 (6 bases). Germline assignment: CDR1 SGHTA and CDR2 FQGNSA. Trimming took off 0 bases at V and 5 bases at J, with 10 bases between the two ends. The CDR3 length is 14 residues. The DNA of the CDR3 is TGTGCCAGCAGCTTAGCGCAGGGGCAAACTGAAGCTTTCTTT. Translating gives CASSLAQGQTEAFF.

This chain connects TRBV10-1 to TRBJ1-3; 7 nucleotides align to TRBD1. Per the germline V gene, CDR1 is WNHNN and CDR2 is SYGVQD (reference sequence). J lost 1 base, V lost 4 bases, and 1 base had no gene match. The CDR3 consists of 14 residues. This chain's CDR3 is CASSAGQSGNTIYF. CDR3 in DNA: TGCGCCAGCAGTGCGGGACAGTCTGGAAACACCATATATTTT.

The chain carries TRBV5-4 and TRBJ1-1; 9 nucleotides agree with TRBD1. This CDR3 has 13 residues. In germline, CDR1 is SGHNT, CDR2 YYREEE (reference sequence). The V segment lost 4 bases and the J segment 4 bases; nucleotides outside the gene matches: 2. Written as DNA, the CDR3 is TGTGCCAGCAGCACGGGACAGGGCACTGAAGCTTTCTTT. Translation: CASSTGQGTEAFF. Full variable domain (missing parts from reference TRBV5-4 and TRBJ1-1): ETGVTQSPTHLIKTRGQQVTLRCSSQSGHNTVSWYQQALGQGPQFIFQYYREEENGRGNFPPRFSGLQFPNYSSELNVNALELDDSALYLCASSTGQGTEAFFGQGTRLTVV.

The CDR3 nucleotides are TGTGCCAGCAGCCCGAGGGACAGGGGGCAAGGGGGCTACACCTTC. The encoded protein is CASSPRDRGQGGYTF. The chain has TRBV6-6 and TRBJ1-2, with TRBD1 matching 12 bases. The ends lost 6 bases at V and 8 bases at J; junction bases unmatched: 10. CDR3 size: 15 residues. Germline V gene data show CDR1 as MNHNY and CDR2 as SVGAGI (reference sequence).

This chain links TRBV4-2 with TRBJ1-2; D may be TRBD1 (5 bases). The CDR3 is 13 residues long. Per the germline V gene, CDR1 is LGHNA and CDR2 is YNFKEQ. V was pared by 0 bases and J by 7 bases, with 9 bases between. The DNA for the CDR3 is TGTGCCAGCAGCCAAGAGGGGGTCCCTGGCTACACCTTC. This encodes CASSQEGVPGYTF.

The CDR3 region is CASSYNVGTNEKLFF. The CDR3 DNA reads as TGTGCCAGCAGTTACAATGTGGGGACTAATGAAAAACTGTTTTTT. This chain uses TRBV6-6 with TRBJ1-4; no firm D call. This CDR3 contains 15 residues. Germline lookup yields CDR1 MNHNY and CDR2 SVGAGI (reference sequence). The V end was cut by 2 bases, the J end by 2 bases, with 9 bases between.